This T cell receptor (beta chain) was captured by sequencing in a study of cytomegalovirus exposure and HLA in healthy donors. CDR1 SGHTA and CDR2 FQGNSA come from the germline V gene. Unmatched junction bases numbered 10, after V lost 5 bases and J lost 6 bases. The CDR3 is 15 residues long. The study ran its PCR with 60 Vbeta and 13 Jbeta primers. Sequencing was performed with immunoSEQ multiplex PCR; in TCRdb, only in-frame clones are kept and a portion is missing. The table lists approximately 160,000 clones, 80% to 85% of them singletons. This sequence was found in a boy aged 2 to 10 in good health and CMV-seronegative. Sequencing was done on a sample of PBMCs. V is TRBV7-2 and J is TRBJ2-5; 9 bases line up with TRBD2. DNA for the CDR3: TGTGCCAGCAGCCTCCCGGCGGGAGGGCCGAAGACCCAGTACTTC. It is translated as CASSLPAGGPKTQYF.